This T cell receptor beta chain derives from a study of blood T cell repertoires in COVID-19. Study details: Italy, Spain and the United States were the sources of the convalescent and acute COVID-19 samples. T cells, B-cell-depleted T cells, or PBMCs supplied cDNA or gDNA.

Method: immunoSEQ multiplex PCR; TCRdb's copy keeps in-frame clones and lacks some. Of about 130,000 clones in the sample, about 90% are singletons; the top ten hold about 3.6%. Sequenced sample: peripheral blood. The clonotype originates from a woman aged 55-69 years with acute or convalescent COVID-19.

CDR3 sequence: CASSPNDISQETQYF. The CDR3 nucleotides read TGTGCCAGCAGCCCCAACGACATAAGCCAAGAGACCCAGTACTTC. The chain carries TRBV3-1 (or the pseudogene TRBV3-2) and TRBJ2-5; D is uncertain. V dropped 4 bases and J dropped 1 base, with 13 bases sitting between them. The CDR3 has 15 amino acids. CDR1 LGHDT and CDR2 YNNKEL come from the germline V gene (reference sequence).